These 31 T cell receptor beta chains came from one sample sequenced in a study of blood T cell repertoires in COVID-19. The repertoire was sequenced with immunoSEQ multiplex PCR; TCRdb's copy has only in-frame clones and lacks some. The table shows fewer than 80,000 clones, with 80% to 90% occurring only once. Sequences were obtained from peripheral blood. The receptors were sampled from a woman between 50 and 59 years old with active COVID-19.

This chain joins TRBV19 and TRBJ1-5; the match to TRBD1 covers 9 bases. The CDR3 is 18 residues long. Unmatched junction bases numbered 17, after V lost 6 bases and J lost 5 bases. Germline V gene sequence: CDR1 LNHDA, CDR2 SQIVND (reference sequence). This CDR3 reads CASSRRLFPGQGDQPQHF. The CDR3 region has the DNA TGTGCCAGTAGCCGAAGACTCTTCCCGGGACAGGGTGATCAGCCCCAGCATTTT. Full variable domain (rest looked up from reference TRBV19 and TRBJ1-5): DGGITQSPKYLFRKEGQNVTLSCEQNLNHDAMYWYRQDPGQGLRLIYYSQIVNDFQKGDIAEGYSVSREKKESFPLTVTSAQKNPTAFYLCASSRRLFPGQGDQPQHFGDGTRLSIL.

V usage is TRBV18 and J usage is TRBJ2-7; TRBD1 matches at 7 bases. The CDR3 is made up of 14 amino acids. The V segment lost 1 base and the J segment 3 bases; nucleotides outside the gene matches: 3. Germline CDR1 reads KGHSH; CDR2 reads LQKENI. The CDR3 sequence is CASSPLTGDYEQYF. The CDR3 bases are TGTGCCAGCTCACCACTAACAGGGGACTACGAGCAGTACTTC.

The chain has TRBV10-3 and TRBJ2-1; D unclear. Germline CDR1 reads ENHRY; CDR2 reads SYGVKD. Trimming took 4 bases from V and 5 from J, leaving 24 bases between them. This CDR3 comprises 18 residues. Here the CDR3 reads CAISGANLRNSPDNEQFF. DNA for the CDR3: TGTGCCATCAGTGGGGCAAATCTACGGAATTCCCCAGACAATGAGCAGTTCTTC.

The chain has TRBV9 and TRBJ2-1; possible D gene TRBD2, 6 bases. This CDR3 has 16 residues. Germline V lookup: CDR1 SGDLS, CDR2 YYNGEE. V shed 3 bases and J shed 2 bases, with 15 bases lying between them. The DNA for the CDR3 is TGTGCCAGCAGCGCAGGAGGTAGCGGAACCTACAATGAGCAGTTCTTC. Its translation: CASSAGGSGTYNEQFF.

The rearrangement joins TRBV7-2 to TRBJ2-5; TRBD2 matches at 13 bases. The CDR3 sequence is 15 residues long. The germline V gene has CDR1 SGHTA and CDR2 FQGNSA. Trimming took 5 bases from V and 4 from J; bases not matched to a gene: 4. CDR3 residues: CASSTRLAGGETQYF. In DNA form, the CDR3 reads TGTGCCAGCAGCACCCGACTAGCGGGAGGAGAGACCCAGTACTTC.

The V gene is TRBV24-1, the J gene TRBJ2-7; 12 bases line up with TRBD2. Trimming at V came to 7 bases and at J to 3 bases, leaving 12 bases not matched to a gene. The germline V gene has CDR1 KGHDR and CDR2 SFDVKD. The CDR3 contains 17 residues. CDR3 region: CATSTLTSGSKDYEQYF. The CDR3 DNA follows: TGTGCCACCAGCACACTGACTAGCGGGAGTAAGGACTACGAGCAGTACTTC.

This sequence joins TRBV27 and TRBJ1-5; TRBD1 aligns across 10 bases. After removal of 9 bases from V and 0 bases from J, the junction contained 8 bases not matched to a gene. Germline V gene data show CDR1 as MNHEY and CDR2 as SMNVEV (reference sequence). This CDR3 spans 16 amino acids. The CDR3 here is CARLTGGRYSNQPQHF. CDR3 coding DNA: TGTGCCAGATTGACAGGGGGCCGGTATAGCAATCAGCCCCAGCATTTT.

CDR3 in amino acids: CASSVAPLGEKLFF. The CDR3 DNA is TGTGCCAGCAGCGTAGCACCACTCGGTGAAAAACTGTTTTTT. V and J are TRBV9 and TRBJ1-4; D gene unclear. V gave up 0 bases and J gave up 7 bases, with 10 bases separating them. The germline V gene has CDR1 SGDLS and CDR2 YYNGEE. This CDR3 is built from 14 residues.

The chain couples TRBV7-9 to TRBJ2-1, with 9 bases identical to TRBD2. Germline lookup yields CDR1 SEHNR and CDR2 FQNEAQ (reference sequence). CDR3 length: 19 residues. Trimming took 1 base from V and 5 from J; bases not matched to a gene: 15. The CDR3 sequence: CASSLGGGLAGFANNEQFF. The CDR3 DNA is TGTGCCAGCAGCTTAGGAGGGGGGCTAGCGGGATTCGCCAACAATGAGCAGTTCTTC.

The chain joins TRBV7-3 to TRBJ1-1; unclear D gene. Trimming took 5 bases from V and 5 from J, leaving 18 bases between them. The CDR3 contains 15 residues. Germline V gene sequence: CDR1 SGHTA, CDR2 FQGTGA. The CDR3 nucleotides are TGTGCCAGCAGCCGGACGGCCGGGGATAAGACTGAAGCTTTCTTT. It yields the protein CASSRTAGDKTEAFF.

This rearrangement joins TRBV18 to TRBJ2-6; 8 bases map to TRBD2. In germline, CDR1 is KGHSH, CDR2 LQKENI. This CDR3 spans 19 amino acids. The junction had 12 bases not matched to a gene; V was cut back by 4 bases and J by 1 base. The CDR3 reads CASSRGRGERRSGANVLTF. The CDR3 bases are TGTGCCAGCTCACGAGGGCGGGGGGAGCGCCGATCTGGGGCCAACGTCCTGACTTTC.

V usage is TRBV13 and J usage is TRBJ2-7; 8 bases fit TRBD1. The J segment lost 6 bases and the V segment lost 4 bases, leaving 17 bases of the junction unmatched. There are 17 residues in the CDR3. Germline CDR1 reads PRHDT; CDR2 reads FYEKMQ (reference sequence). The CDR3 sequence: CASSSLDRAGRVGEQYF. The CDR3 bases are TGTGCCAGCAGCTCCCTGGACAGGGCAGGGCGGGTAGGCGAGCAGTACTTC.

CDR3 amino acids: CASSFRGKEQYF. The CDR3 DNA follows: TGTGCCAGCAGTTTTCGAGGGAAGGAGCAGTACTTC. The chain carries TRBV28 and TRBJ2-7; a weak D match, TRBD2 (5 bases). There are 12 residues in the CDR3. Germline V gene data show CDR1 as MDHEN and CDR2 as SYDVKM. Trimming cost V 3 bases and J 7 bases, with 10 bases left between them.

The chain employs TRBV29-1 and TRBJ1-2; D is unclear. V dropped 5 bases and J dropped 8 bases, with 12 bases sitting between them. The CDR3 covers 11 residues. Germline V gives CDR1 SQVTM, CDR2 ANQGSEA. The DNA for the CDR3 is TGCAGCGTTATAGAGTCGGAGGGCTACACCTTC. It encodes CSVIESEGYTF.

This clone was recorded once. The chain is built from TRBV12-3 or TRBV12-4 and TRBJ2-2; D is unclear. The CDR3 spans 11 residues. The V end was cut by 6 bases, the J end by 9 bases, with 8 bases between. CDR3 amino acids: CASSAQRELFF. The CDR3 DNA is TGTGCCAGCAGCGCACAGAGGGAGCTGTTTTTT.

CDR3: CASSLGGGTRLFF. DNA of the CDR3: TGCGCCAGCAGCTTGGGTGGTGGGACTCGGCTGTTTTTT. J is TRBJ1-4 and V is TRBV5-1; D might be TRBD1 (5 bases). This CDR3 has 13 residues. Germline CDR1 and CDR2: SGHRS and YFSETQ. V lost 0 bases and J 14 bases, leaving 14 bases between the germline ends. The entire variable domain, with the rest obtained from reference TRBV5-1 and TRBJ1-4, is as follows: KAGVTQTPRYLIKTRGQQVTLSCSPISGHRSVSWYQQTPGQGLQFLFEYFSETQRNKGNFPGRFSGRQFSNSRSEMNVSTLELGDSALYLCASSLGGGTRLFFGSGTQLSVL.

The chain is built from TRBV5-7 and TRBJ2-7; 12 nucleotides line up with TRBD2. TRBV5-7 is placed among ORFs of uncertain function. V gave up 5 bases and J gave up 3 bases; unmatched junction bases: 3. The CDR3 is 14 amino acids. The CDR3 DNA sequence: TGTGCCAGCAGAGGACTAGCGGGACACTACGAGCAGTACTTC. Translation gives CASRGLAGHYEQYF.

The chain couples TRBV6-2 or TRBV6-3 to TRBJ1-2, with no clear D. CDR1 MNHEY and CDR2 SVGEGT come from the germline V gene. Trimming cost V 1 base and J 7 bases, with 10 bases left between them. This CDR3 is 13 amino acids long. The DNA of the CDR3 is TGTGCCAGCAGTTACTGGGGAGTGGGTGGCTACACCTTC. Translated: CASSYWGVGGYTF.

The chain recombines TRBV27 with TRBJ1-1; 11 nucleotides line up with TRBD1. Germline loops: CDR1 MNHEY, CDR2 SMNVEV (reference sequence). This CDR3 is built from 16 residues. Trimming at V came to 3 bases and at J to 0 bases, leaving 3 bases not matched to a gene. The CDR3 spells CASSFRTGGMNTEAFF. The DNA for the CDR3 is TGTGCCAGCAGTTTCAGGACAGGGGGCATGAACACTGAAGCTTTCTTT.

This rearrangement joins TRBV19 to TRBJ2-5, with 7 bases aligning to TRBD1. The CDR3 extends over 16 amino acids. Trimming cost V 4 bases and J 1 base; bases outside gene matches: 9. Germline-derived CDR1 and CDR2 are LNHDA and SQIVND (reference sequence). CDR3 sequence (DNA): TGTGCCAGTAGTACCTCCCGACAGGGCTCCCAAGAGACCCAGTACTTC. It is translated as CASSTSRQGSQETQYF.

Only one count was recorded for this clone. The chain combines TRBV6-6 with TRBJ2-5; 14 positions agree with TRBD2. The V gene's germline CDR1 is MNHNY and CDR2 SVGAGI (reference sequence). The CDR3 is made up of 18 amino acids. Trimming cost V 5 bases and J 5 bases; bases outside gene matches: 13. As DNA, the CDR3 is TGTGCCAGCAGTCAAACCCAACGACTAGCGGGAGGGGGGGAGACCCAGTACTTC. Translation: CASSQTQRLAGGGETQYF.

The genes are TRBV12-3 or TRBV12-4 and TRBJ2-1; D is unclear. V was trimmed by 5 bases and J by 11 bases, leaving 13 bases between them. The CDR3 has 12 amino acids. CDR3 protein: CASSPSPGQQFF. CDR3 nucleotides: TGTGCCAGCAGTCCCTCACCGGGTCAGCAGTTCTTC.

V and J are TRBV18 and TRBJ1-1; possibly TRBD1 for D (5 bases). Trimming took off 4 bases at V and 6 bases at J, with 6 bases between the two ends. The CDR3 is 11 residues long. Germline CDR1 and CDR2: KGHSH and LQKENI. CDR3 sequence (DNA): TGTGCCAGCTCACTAGGGGCTGAAGCTTTCTTT. It yields the protein CASSLGAEAFF.

This clone showed up just a few times. J is TRBJ1-3 and V is TRBV18; D is unclear. V shed 1 base and J shed 2 bases, with 15 bases lying between them. The germline gives CDR1 KGHSH, CDR2 LQKENI. This CDR3 has 17 residues. This chain's CDR3 is CASSPQPVQVAGNTIYF. The CDR3 DNA reads TGTGCCAGCTCACCACAACCGGTTCAGGTTGCTGGAAACACCATATATTTT.

The V call is TRBV19, the J call TRBJ1-5, with TRBD1 identical over 11 bases. Losses at the gene ends were 7 bases for V and 0 bases for J; bases not matched to a gene: 5. The germline V gene encodes CDR1 LNHDA and CDR2 SQIVND (reference sequence). This CDR3 region has 16 residues. CDR3 loop: CASIRTGGISNQPQHF. The CDR3, as DNA: TGTGCCAGTATCAGGACAGGGGGCATTAGCAATCAGCCCCAGCATTTT.

This sequence joins TRBV2 and TRBJ2-1, with D maybe TRBD2 (6 bases). The CDR3 has 13 amino acids. In germline, CDR1 is SNHLY, CDR2 FYNNEI. The germline V and J ends were trimmed by 6 bases and 5 bases, with 11 bases remaining between them. Here the CDR3 DNA reads TGTGCCAGCAGCATAGGACTAAACAATGAGCAGTTCTTC. Amino acid sequence: CASSIGLNNEQFF.

The chain uses TRBV7-9 and TRBJ2-4; 9 bases agree with TRBD1. The CDR3 sequence is 15 residues long. Trimming removed 5 bases from V and 5 bases from J; junction bases left unmatched: 7. The V gene's germline CDR1 is SEHNR and CDR2 FQNEAQ (reference sequence). The CDR3 is CASSPSDRGENIQYF. DNA of the CDR3: TGTGCCAGCAGCCCCTCCGACAGGGGGGAAAACATTCAGTACTTC.

In its sample, this clone was seen once. The rearrangement uses TRBV15 and TRBJ2-4; 9 bases map to TRBD2. The ends lost 0 bases at V and 3 bases at J; junction bases unmatched: 6. Germline loops: CDR1 LNHNV, CDR2 YYDKDF (reference sequence). The CDR3 runs 17 residues. CDR3 residues: CATSRDRTSASKNIQYF. DNA of the CDR3: TGTGCCACCAGCAGAGATAGGACTAGCGCTAGCAAAAACATTCAGTACTTC.

V gene TRBV29-1 combines with J gene TRBJ2-1; 8 nucleotides align to TRBD1. CDR3 length: 13 residues. The V and J ends lost 7 bases and 2 bases, in that order; junction bases with no gene match: 4. The V gene's germline CDR1 is SQVTM and CDR2 ANQGSEA. The CDR3 DNA reads TGCAGCGCCGCAGGGGGCACCTACAATGAGCAGTTCTTC. Amino acid sequence: CSAAGGTYNEQFF.

J is TRBJ1-2 and V is TRBV30, with 7 bases identical to TRBD1. The CDR3 totals 14 residues. Germline CDR1 GTSNPN, CDR2 SVGIG (reference sequence). Germline trimming cut 5 bases from V and 0 bases from J; bases unmatched to any gene: 6. The CDR3 coding sequence is TGTGCCTGGTGGCTAGGGGGCTCTAACTATGGCTACACCTTC. Encoded protein: CAWWLGGSNYGYTF.

The V gene is TRBV28, the J gene TRBJ2-7; 8 positions match TRBD1. The germline gives CDR1 MDHEN, CDR2 SYDVKM. CDR3 length equals 15 residues. Trimming cost V 4 bases and J 6 bases; bases outside gene matches: 11. CDR3 region: CASSWRDRLGREQYF. DNA for the CDR3: TGTGCCAGCAGTTGGCGGGACAGGCTAGGGCGCGAGCAGTACTTC.